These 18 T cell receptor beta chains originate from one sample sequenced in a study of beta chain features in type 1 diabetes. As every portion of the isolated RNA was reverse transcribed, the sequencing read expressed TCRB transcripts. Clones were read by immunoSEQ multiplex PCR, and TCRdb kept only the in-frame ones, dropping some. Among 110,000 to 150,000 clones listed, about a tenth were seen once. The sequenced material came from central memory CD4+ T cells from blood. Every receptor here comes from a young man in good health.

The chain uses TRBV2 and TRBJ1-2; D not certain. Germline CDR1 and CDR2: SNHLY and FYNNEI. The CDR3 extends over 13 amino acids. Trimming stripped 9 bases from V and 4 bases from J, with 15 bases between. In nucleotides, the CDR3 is TGTGCCAGGGCCTTAGCGGGGATCTATGGCTACACCTTC. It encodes CARALAGIYGYTF.

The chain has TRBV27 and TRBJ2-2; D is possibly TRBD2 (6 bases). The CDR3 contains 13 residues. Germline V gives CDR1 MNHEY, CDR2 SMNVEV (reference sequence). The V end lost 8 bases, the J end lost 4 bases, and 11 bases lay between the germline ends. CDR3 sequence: CASRRGGTGELFF. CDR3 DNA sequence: TGTGCCAGCCGGCGGGGCGGCACCGGGGAGCTGTTTTTT.

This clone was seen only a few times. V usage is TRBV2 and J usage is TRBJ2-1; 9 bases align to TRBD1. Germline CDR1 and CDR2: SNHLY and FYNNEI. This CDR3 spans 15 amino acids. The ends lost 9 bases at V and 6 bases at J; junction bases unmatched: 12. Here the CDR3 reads CARQHRDRVINEQFF. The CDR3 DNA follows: TGTGCCAGACAACACCGGGACAGGGTGATCAATGAGCAGTTCTTC.

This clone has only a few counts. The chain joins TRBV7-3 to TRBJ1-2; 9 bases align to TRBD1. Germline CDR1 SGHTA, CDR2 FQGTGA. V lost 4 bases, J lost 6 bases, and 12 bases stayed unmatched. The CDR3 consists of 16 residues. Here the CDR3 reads CASSSRPGTGLDGYTF. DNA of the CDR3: TGTGCCAGCAGCTCCCGTCCCGGGACAGGGTTAGATGGCTACACCTTC. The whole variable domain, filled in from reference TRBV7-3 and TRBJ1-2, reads GAGVSQTPSNKVTEKGKYVELRCDPISGHTALYWYRQSLGQGPEFLIYFQGTGAADDSGLPNDRFFAVRPEGSVSTLKIQRTERGDSAVYLCASSSRPGTGLDGYTFGSGTRLTVV.

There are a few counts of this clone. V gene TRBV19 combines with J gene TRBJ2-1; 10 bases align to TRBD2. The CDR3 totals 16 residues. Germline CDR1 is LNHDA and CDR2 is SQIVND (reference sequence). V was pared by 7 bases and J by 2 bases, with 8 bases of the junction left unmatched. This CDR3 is CASMAQRGGTYNEQFF. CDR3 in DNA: TGTGCCAGTATGGCCCAGCGGGGGGGAACCTACAATGAGCAGTTCTTC. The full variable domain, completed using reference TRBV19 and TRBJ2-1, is DGGITQSPKYLFRKEGQNVTLSCEQNLNHDAMYWYRQDPGQGLRLIYYSQIVNDFQKGDIAEGYSVSREKKESFPLTVTSAQKNPTAFYLCASMAQRGGTYNEQFFGPGTRLTVL.

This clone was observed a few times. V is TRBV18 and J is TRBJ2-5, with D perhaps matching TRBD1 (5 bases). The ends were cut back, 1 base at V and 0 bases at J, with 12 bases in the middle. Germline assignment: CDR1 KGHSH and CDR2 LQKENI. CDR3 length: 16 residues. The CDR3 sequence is CASSPLYDSNQETQYF. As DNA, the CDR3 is TGTGCCAGCTCACCACTTTATGACAGTAACCAAGAGACCCAGTACTTC.

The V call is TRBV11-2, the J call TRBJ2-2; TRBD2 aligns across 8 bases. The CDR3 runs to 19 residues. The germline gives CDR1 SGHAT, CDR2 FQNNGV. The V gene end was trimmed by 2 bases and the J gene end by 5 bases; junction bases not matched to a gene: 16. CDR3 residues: CASSLSSVAGLSGTGELFF. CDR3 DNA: TGTGCCAGCAGCTTAAGTAGTGTAGCGGGGCTCTCGGGGACCGGGGAGCTGTTTTTT.

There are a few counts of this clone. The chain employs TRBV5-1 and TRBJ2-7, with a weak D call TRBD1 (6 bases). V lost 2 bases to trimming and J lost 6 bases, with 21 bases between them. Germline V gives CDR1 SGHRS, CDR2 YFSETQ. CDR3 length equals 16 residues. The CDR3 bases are TGCGCCAGCAGCTTAAAAGGCCCCGGGACACTCTCCGAGCAGTACTTC. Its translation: CASSLKGPGTLSEQYF.

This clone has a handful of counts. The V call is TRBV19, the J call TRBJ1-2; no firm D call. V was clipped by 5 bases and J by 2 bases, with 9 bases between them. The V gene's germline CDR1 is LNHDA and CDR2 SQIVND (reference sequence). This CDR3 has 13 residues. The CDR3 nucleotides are TGTGCCAGTAGTTTTACAGAGAACTATGGCTACACCTTC. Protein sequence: CASSFTENYGYTF. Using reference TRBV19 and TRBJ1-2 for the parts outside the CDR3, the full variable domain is DGGITQSPKYLFRKEGQNVTLSCEQNLNHDAMYWYRQDPGQGLRLIYYSQIVNDFQKGDIAEGYSVSREKKESFPLTVTSAQKNPTAFYLCASSFTENYGYTFGSGTRLTVV.

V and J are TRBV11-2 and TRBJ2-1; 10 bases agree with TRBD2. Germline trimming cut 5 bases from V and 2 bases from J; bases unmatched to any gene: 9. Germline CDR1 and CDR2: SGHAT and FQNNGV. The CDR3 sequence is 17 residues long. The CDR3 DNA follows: TGTGCCAGCAGCGTAGGAATGCTAGCGGGGGCCTACAATGAGCAGTTCTTC. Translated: CASSVGMLAGAYNEQFF.

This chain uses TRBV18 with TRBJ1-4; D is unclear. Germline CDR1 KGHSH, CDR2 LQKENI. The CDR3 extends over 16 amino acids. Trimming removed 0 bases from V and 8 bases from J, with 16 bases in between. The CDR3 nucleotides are TGTGCCAGCTCACCACCGGTCGAGGGTTTGTGGGAAAAACTGTTTTTT. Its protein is CASSPPVEGLWEKLFF.

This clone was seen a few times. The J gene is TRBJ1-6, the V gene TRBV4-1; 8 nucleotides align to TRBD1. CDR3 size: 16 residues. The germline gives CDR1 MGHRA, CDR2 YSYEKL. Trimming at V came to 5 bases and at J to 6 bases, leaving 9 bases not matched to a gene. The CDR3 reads CASSSEAGGLNSPLHF. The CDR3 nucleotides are TGCGCCAGCAGCTCGGAAGCAGGGGGCCTTAATTCACCCCTCCACTTT.

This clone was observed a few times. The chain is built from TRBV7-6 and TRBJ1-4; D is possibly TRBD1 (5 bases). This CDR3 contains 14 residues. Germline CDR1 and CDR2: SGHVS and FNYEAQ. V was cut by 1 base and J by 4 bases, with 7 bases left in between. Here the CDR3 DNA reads TGTGCCAGCAGCTTAGACAGGATTAATGAAAAACTGTTTTTT. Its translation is CASSLDRINEKLFF.

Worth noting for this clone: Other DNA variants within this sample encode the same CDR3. Here the CDR3 DNA reads TGTGCCAGCAGCTTATCCGGGACAGGGGAGCTGTTTTTT. Translating it yields CASSLSGTGELFF. The rearrangement uses TRBV7-2 and TRBJ2-2; D may be TRBD1 (6 bases). Germline V gene sequence: CDR1 SGHTA, CDR2 FQGNSA. The CDR3 covers 13 residues. The V end was cut by 2 bases, the J end by 8 bases, with 9 bases between.

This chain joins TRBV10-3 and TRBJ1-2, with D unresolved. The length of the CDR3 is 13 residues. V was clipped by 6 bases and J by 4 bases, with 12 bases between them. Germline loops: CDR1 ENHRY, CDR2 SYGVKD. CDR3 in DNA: TGTGCCATCAGGGGAGTAGGGTTCTATGGCTACACCTTC. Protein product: CAIRGVGFYGYTF.

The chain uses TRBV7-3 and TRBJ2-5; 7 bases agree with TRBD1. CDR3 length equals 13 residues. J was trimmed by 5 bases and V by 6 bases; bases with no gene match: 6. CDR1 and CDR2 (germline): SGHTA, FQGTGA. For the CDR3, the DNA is TGTGCCAGCAGTCCAAGACAGGGTGAGACCCAGTACTTC. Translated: CASSPRQGETQYF.

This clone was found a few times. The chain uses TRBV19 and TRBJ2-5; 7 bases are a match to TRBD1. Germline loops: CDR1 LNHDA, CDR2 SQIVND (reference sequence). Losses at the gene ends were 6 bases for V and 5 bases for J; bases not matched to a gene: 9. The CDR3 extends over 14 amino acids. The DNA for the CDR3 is TGTGCCAGTAGCAACAGGGGTAATTTGGAGACCCAGTACTTC. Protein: CASSNRGNLETQYF. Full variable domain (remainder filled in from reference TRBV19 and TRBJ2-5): DGGITQSPKYLFRKEGQNVTLSCEQNLNHDAMYWYRQDPGQGLRLIYYSQIVNDFQKGDIAEGYSVSREKKESFPLTVTSAQKNPTAFYLCASSNRGNLETQYFGPGTRLLVL.

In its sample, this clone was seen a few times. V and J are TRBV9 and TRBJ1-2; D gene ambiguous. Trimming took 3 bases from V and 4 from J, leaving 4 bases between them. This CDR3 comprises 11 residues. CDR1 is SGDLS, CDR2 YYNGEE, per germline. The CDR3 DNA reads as TGTGCCAGCAGCGCTCTCTATGGCTACACCTTC. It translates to CASSALYGYTF.